The entry that follows covers one TCR beta chain sequence. Its antigen remains undetermined. No per-base quality is available; no much larger clone lies one base away. The junction shows trimming of 0 bases on V and 5 bases on J, plus 13 bases between the germline ends. CDR1 and CDR2, per the germline V gene (reference sequence), are LGHDT and YNNKEL. From the cysteine up to the phenylalanine, the CDR3 has a length of 15 residues. This entry keeps only the CDR3 DNA: 45 bases, framed from base 1. The collaborating institutions used their own protocols to collect whole blood in K2EDTA tubes. For TCRbeta analysis, collaborators shipped samples in one of three forms: frozen whole blood, isolated PBMCs, or DNA extracted from either of those sample types. TCRbeta CDR3 regions were amplified from genomic DNA by means of the immunoSEQ Assay, a bias-controlled multiplex PCR. From the authors' description of their analysis: Nucleated cell counts per sample were estimated from amplification of reference gene primers within the assay. Sequence reads were collapsed and filtered to measure the absolute abundance of every unique TCRbeta CDR3 rearrangement. For each sample, productive Simpson clonality was calculated as the square root of Simpson's diversity index over productive rearrangements. In TCRdb, the immuneACCESS table is reduced to in-frame sequences with V and J assigned. These tables do not hold every clone; where another copy was compared, an unresolved V gene accounts for under half, and the others remain unexplained. From that table come the V and J calls and clone size; the DNA was used to work out D and trimming. This sample gives 55,000 to 85,000 clones in total; roughly 86% of them show up just once. The ten top clones hold roughly 0.83% of the sample.

The sample comes from a study of blood T cell repertoires in COVID-19 (dated by TCRdb to about 2020). Background for the entire study: Samples covering the acute and convalescent phases of COVID-19 were provided by collaborators in the United States, Italy and Spain. The prospective study material was composed of cDNA or gDNA derived from T cells, B-cell-depleted T cells, or PBMCs. Subjects who had been exposed to COVID-19, were actively infected with it, or had recovered from it provided the deeply sampled blood TCRbeta repertoires that made up the dataset. A freely available public database, intended as a resource for researchers studying the immune response to SARS-CoV-2, is where the repertoires were released. The samples were drawn from two sources: the first 160 participants of the ongoing ImmuneRACE study, and 1,254 subjects contributed by 6 global collaborators. Sample metadata almost always included a de-identified subject ID, COVID-19 status, age in years and sex. HLA class I and class II types, where available, came from metadata supplied by the sample provider rather than from assay-based typing.

What the study reported, not specific to this receptor: The quantity of clinical and demographic metadata differed by source and by participant and was supplied without curation.

Sequences were obtained from peripheral blood. The sequence is built from TRBV3-1 (or the pseudogene TRBV3-2) and TRBJ1-2, with the D gene too uncertain to name. This TCR was sampled from a woman between 65 and 79 years old with acute or convalescent COVID-19. The nucleotide sequence is given as TGTGCCAGCAGCCAAGATTCCGGGTCGAGATATGGCTACACCTTC. This yields the protein CASSQDSGSRYGYTF.